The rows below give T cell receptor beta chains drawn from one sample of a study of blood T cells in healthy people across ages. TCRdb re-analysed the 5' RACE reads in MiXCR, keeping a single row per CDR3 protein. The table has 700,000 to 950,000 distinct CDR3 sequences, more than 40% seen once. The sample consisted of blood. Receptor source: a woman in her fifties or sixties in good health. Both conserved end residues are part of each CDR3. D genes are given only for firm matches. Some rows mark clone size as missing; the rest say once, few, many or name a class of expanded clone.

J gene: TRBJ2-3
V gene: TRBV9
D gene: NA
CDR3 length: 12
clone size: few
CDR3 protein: CASSVALDTQYF
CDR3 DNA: TGTGCCAGCAGCGTAGCGCTAGATACGCAGTATTTT

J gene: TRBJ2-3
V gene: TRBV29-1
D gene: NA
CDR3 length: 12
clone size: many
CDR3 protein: CSTGITADTQYF
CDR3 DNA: TGCAGCACGGGCATTACTGCAGATACGCAGTATTTT

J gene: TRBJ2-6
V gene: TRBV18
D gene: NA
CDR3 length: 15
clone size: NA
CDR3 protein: CASSPLSSGANVLTF
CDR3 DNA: TGTGCCAGCTCACCCTTGAGCTCTGGGGCCAACGTCTTGACTTTC

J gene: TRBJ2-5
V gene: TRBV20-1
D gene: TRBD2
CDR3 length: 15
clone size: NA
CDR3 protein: CSASVGGAGDNEQYF
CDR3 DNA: TGCAGTGCTTCGGTGGGGGGAGCGGGGGACAATGAGCAGTACTTC

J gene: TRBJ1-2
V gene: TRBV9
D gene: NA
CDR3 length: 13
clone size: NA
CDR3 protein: CASSGEGGDGYTF
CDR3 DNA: TGTGCCAGCAGCGGAGAGGGGGGAGATGGCTACACCTTC

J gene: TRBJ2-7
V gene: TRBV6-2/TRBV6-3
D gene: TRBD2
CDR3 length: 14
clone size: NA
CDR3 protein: CASRKLAGADEQYF
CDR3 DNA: TGTGCCAGCAGAAAACTAGCGGGGGCCGACGAGCAGTACTTC

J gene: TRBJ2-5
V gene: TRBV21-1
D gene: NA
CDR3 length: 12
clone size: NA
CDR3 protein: CASGVRRETQYF
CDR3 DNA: TGTGCCAGCGGTGTAAGAAGAGAGACCCAGTACTTC

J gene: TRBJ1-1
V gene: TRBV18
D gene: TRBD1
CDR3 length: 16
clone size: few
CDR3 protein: CASSPRLAQGETEAFF
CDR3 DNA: TGTGCCAGCTCACCCCGTTTGGCACAGGGGGAAACTGAAGCTTTCTTT

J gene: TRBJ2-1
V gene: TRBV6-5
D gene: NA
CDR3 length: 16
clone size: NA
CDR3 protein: CASSYSPTSSYNEQFF
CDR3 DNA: TGTGCCAGCAGTTACTCCCCGACTTCATCCTACAATGAGCAGTTCTTC

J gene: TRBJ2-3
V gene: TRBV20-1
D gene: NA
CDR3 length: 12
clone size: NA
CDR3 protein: CSARVGGSTQYF
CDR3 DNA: TGCAGTGCTAGAGTCGGGGGAAGTACGCAGTATTTT

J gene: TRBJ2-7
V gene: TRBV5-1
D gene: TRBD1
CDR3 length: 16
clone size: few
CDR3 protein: CASSTRPGQSIYEQYF
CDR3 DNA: TGCGCCAGCAGCACCCGCCCGGGACAGAGCATTTACGAGCAGTACTTC

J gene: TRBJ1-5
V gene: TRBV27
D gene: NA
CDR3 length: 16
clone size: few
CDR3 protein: CASSTRRGDSNQPQHF
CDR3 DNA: TGTGCCAGCAGTACCCGGAGGGGGGATAGCAATCAGCCCCAGCATTTT

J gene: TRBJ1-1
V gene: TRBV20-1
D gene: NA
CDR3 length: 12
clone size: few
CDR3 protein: CSARTGIPEAFF
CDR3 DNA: TGCAGTGCTAGAACAGGAATCCCTGAAGCTTTCTTT

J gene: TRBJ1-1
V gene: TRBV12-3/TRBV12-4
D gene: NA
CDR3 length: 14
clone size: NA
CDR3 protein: CASSSKPWNTEAFF
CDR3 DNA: TGTGCCAGCAGTTCTAAACCTTGGAACACTGAAGCTTTCTTT

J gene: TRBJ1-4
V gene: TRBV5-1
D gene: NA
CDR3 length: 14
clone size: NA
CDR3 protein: CASSLPREGEKLFF
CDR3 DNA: TGCGCCAGCAGCCTCCCCCGAGAGGGTGAAAAACTGTTTTTT

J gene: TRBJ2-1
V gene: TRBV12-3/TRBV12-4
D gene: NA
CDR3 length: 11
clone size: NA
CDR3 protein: CASIQHDEQFF
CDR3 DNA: TGTGCCAGCATACAACACGATGAGCAGTTCTTC

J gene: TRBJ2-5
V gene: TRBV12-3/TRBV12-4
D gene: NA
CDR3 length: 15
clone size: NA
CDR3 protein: CASSSWTATQETQYF
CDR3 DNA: TGTGCCAGCAGTTCCTGGACAGCTACGCAAGAGACCCAGTACTTC

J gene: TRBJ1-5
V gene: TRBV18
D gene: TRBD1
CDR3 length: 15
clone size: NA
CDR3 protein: CASSPDRGGNQPQHF
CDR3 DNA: TGTGCCAGCTCACCGGACAGGGGGGGCAATCAGCCCCAGCATTTT

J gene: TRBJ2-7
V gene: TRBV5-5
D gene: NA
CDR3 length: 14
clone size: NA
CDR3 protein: CASSATAGRHEQYF
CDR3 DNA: TGTGCCAGCAGCGCGACAGCTGGTAGGCACGAGCAGTACTTC

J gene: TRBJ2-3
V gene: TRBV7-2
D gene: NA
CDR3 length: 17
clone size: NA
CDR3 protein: CASSLYAAGTSTDTQYF
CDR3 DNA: TGTGCCAGCAGCTTATACGCGGCGGGGACTAGCACAGATACGCAGTATTTT